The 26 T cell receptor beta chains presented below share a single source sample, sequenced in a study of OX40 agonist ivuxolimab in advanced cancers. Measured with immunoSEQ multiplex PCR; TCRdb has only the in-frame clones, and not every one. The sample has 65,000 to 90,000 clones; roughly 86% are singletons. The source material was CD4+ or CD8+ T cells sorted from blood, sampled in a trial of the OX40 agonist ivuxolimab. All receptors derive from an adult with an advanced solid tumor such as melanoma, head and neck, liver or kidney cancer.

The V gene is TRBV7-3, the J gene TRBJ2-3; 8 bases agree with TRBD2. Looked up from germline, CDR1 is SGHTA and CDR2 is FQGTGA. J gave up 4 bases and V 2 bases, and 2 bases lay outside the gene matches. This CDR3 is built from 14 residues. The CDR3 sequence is CASSLSLAADTQYF. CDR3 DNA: TGTGCCAGCAGCTTATCACTAGCGGCAGATACGCAGTATTTT.

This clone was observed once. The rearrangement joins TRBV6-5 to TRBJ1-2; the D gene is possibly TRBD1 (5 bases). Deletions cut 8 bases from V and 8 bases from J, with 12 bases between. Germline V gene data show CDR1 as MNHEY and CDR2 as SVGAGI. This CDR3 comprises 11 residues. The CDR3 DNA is TGTGCCAGCGGGGCTGGGGGAGGCTACACCTTC. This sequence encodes CASGAGGGYTF.

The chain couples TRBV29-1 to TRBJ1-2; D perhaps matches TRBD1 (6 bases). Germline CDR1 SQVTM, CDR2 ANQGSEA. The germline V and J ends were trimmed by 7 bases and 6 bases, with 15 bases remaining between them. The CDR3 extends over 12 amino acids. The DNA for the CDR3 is TGCAGCGGGGGGTACAGGGAGGATGGCTACACCTTC. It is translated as CSGGYREDGYTF.

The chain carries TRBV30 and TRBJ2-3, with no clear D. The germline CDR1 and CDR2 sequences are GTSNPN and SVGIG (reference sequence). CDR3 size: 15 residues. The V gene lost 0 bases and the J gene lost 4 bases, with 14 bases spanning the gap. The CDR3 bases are TGTGCCTGGAGTGTACTGAGCAGGCGATCAGATACGCAGTATTTT. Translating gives CAWSVLSRRSDTQYF.

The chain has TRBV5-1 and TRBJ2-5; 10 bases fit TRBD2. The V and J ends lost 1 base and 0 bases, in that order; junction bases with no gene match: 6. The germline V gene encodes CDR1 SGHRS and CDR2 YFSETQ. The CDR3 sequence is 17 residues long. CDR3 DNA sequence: TGCGCCAGCAGCTTGTCCGCTAGCGGGGGATACCAAGAGACCCAGTACTTC. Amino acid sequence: CASSLSASGGYQETQYF.

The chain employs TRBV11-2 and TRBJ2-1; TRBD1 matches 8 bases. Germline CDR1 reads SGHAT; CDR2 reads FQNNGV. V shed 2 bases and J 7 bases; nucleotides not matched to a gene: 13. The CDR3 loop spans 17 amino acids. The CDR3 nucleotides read TGTGCCAGCAGCTTAAGTGCGGAGGACAGGGAGGTGAATGAGCAGTTCTTC. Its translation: CASSLSAEDREVNEQFF.

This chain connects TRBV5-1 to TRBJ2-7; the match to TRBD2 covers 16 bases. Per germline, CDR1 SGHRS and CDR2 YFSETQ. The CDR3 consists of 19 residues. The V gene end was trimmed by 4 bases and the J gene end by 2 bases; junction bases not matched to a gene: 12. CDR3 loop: CASSLGLAGGPGLTYEQYF. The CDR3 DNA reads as TGCGCCAGCAGCCTGGGACTAGCGGGAGGGCCGGGTTTGACCTACGAGCAGTACTTC.

CDR3 nucleotide sequence: TGTGCCAGCCAACGGGAGACAGGGAGAAATGAGCAGTTCTTC. Translation gives CASQRETGRNEQFF. This sequence joins TRBV6-6 and TRBJ2-1, with TRBD1 as a possible D gene (7 bases). The V and J ends lost 8 bases and 7 bases respectively, with 18 bases between them. This CDR3 comprises 14 residues. Germline V lookup: CDR1 MNHNY, CDR2 SVGAGI (reference sequence).

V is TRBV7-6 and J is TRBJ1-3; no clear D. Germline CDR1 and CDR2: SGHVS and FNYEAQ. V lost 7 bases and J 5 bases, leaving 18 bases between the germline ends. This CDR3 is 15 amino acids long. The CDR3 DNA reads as TGTGCCAGCACCCAAGGTTCGGGGATACGAAACACCATATATTTT. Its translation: CASTQGSGIRNTIYF.

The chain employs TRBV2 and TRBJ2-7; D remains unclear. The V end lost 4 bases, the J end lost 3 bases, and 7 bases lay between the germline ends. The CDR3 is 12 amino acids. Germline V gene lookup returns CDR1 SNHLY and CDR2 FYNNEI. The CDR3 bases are TGTGCCAGCAGTGGCCTGAACTACGAGCAGTACTTC. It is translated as CASSGLNYEQYF.

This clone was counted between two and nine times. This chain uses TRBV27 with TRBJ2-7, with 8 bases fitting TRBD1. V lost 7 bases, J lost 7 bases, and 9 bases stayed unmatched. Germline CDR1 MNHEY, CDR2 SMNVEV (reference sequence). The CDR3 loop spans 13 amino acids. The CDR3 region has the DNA TGTGCCAGCAAGGGCAGGGGGCGCCGGGAGCAGTACTTC. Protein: CASKGRGRREQYF.

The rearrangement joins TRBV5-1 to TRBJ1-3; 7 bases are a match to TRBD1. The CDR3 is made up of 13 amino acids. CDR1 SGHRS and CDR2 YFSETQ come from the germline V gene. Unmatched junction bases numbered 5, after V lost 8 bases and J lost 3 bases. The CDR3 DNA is TGCGCCAGTCAGACAGGGTATGGAAACACCATATATTTT. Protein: CASQTGYGNTIYF.

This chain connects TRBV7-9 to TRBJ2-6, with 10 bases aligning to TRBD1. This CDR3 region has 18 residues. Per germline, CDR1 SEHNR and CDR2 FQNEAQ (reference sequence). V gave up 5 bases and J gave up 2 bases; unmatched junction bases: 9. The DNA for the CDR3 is TGTGCCAGCAGCCACCCGGACAGGGGGGGTACTGGGGCCAACGTCCTGACTTTC. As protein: CASSHPDRGGTGANVLTF.

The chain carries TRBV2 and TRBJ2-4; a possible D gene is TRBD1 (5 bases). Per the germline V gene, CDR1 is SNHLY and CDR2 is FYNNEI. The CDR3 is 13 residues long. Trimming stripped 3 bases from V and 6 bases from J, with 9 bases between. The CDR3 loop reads CASSEQGGNIQYF. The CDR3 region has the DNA TGTGCCAGCAGTGAGCAGGGCGGAAACATTCAGTACTTC.

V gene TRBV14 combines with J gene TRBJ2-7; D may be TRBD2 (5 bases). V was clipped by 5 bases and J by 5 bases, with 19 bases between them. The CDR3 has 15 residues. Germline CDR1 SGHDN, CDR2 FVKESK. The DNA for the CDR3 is TGTGCCAGCAGCGCAACAACTAGTTGGGATCACGAGCAGTACTTC. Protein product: CASSATTSWDHEQYF.

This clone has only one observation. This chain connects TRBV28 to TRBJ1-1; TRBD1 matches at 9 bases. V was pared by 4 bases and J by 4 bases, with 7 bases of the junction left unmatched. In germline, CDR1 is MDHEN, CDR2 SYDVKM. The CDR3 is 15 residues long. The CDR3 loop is CASSSYRGRGTEAFF. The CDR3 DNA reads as TGTGCCAGCAGTTCGTACAGGGGGCGAGGCACTGAAGCTTTCTTT.

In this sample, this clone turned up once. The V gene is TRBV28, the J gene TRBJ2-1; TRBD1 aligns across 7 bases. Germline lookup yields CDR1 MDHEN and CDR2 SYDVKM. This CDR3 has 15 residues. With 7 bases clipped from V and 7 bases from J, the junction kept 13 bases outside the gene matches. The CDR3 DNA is TGTGCCAGCACCGAAACAGGGGCGGGTGTGAATGAGCAGTTCTTC. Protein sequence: CASTETGAGVNEQFF.

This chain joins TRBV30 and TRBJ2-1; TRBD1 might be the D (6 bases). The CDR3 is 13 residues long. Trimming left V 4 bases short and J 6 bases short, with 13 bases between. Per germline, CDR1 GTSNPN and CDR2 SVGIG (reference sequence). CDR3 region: CAWTVGRGNEQFF. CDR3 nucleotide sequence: TGTGCCTGGACCGTCGGCAGGGGCAATGAGCAGTTCTTC.

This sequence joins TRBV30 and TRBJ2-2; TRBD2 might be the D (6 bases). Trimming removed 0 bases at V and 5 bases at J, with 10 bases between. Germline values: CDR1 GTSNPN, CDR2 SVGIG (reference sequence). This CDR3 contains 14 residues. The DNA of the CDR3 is TGTGCCTGGAGTGTCTGGGGGGAAACCGGGGAGCTGTTTTTT. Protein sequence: CAWSVWGETGELFF.

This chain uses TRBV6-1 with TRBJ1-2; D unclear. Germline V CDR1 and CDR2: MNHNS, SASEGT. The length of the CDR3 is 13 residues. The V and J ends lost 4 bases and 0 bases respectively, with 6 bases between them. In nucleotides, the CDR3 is TGTGCCAGCAGTGCTGATTCTAACTATGGCTACACCTTC. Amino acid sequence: CASSADSNYGYTF.

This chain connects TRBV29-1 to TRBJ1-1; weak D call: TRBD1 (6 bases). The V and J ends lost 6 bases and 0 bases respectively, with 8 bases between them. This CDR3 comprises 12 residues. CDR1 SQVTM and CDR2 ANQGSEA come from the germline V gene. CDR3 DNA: TGCAGCGTAGGACAGATGAACACTGAAGCTTTCTTT. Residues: CSVGQMNTEAFF.

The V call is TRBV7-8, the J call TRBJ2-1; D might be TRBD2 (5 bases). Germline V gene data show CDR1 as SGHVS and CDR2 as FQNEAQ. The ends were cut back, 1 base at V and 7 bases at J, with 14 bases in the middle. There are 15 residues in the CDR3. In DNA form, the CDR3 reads TGTGCCAGCAGCTTAGTGGTGGGAGTTTGGAATGAGCAGTTCTTC. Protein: CASSLVVGVWNEQFF.

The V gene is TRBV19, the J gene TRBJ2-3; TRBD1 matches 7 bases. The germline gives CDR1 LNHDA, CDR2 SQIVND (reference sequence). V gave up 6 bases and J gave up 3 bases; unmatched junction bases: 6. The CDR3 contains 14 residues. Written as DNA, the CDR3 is TGTGCCAGTAGGACAGGGTCCTTAACAGATACGCAGTATTTT. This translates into CASRTGSLTDTQYF.

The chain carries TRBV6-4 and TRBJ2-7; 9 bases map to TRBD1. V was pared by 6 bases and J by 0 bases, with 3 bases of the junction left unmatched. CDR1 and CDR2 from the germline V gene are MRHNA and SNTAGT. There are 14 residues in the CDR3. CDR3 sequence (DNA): TGTGCCAGCAGGGCGGACAGGGGCTCCTACGAGCAGTACTTC. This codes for CASRADRGSYEQYF.

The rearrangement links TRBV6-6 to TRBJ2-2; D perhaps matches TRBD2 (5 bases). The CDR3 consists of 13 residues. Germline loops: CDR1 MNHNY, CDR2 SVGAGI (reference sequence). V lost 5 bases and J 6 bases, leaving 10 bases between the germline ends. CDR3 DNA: TGTGCCAGCAGTAACGGGGATGCCGGGGAGCTGTTTTTT. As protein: CASSNGDAGELFF.

The CDR3 DNA follows: TGTGCCAGCAGTCCTCGGGACGGCATCCCTGGGGCCAACGTCCTGACTTTC. This translates into CASSPRDGIPGANVLTF. This chain uses TRBV27 with TRBJ2-6, with D possibly called TRBD1 or TRBD2 (5 bases each). Looked up from germline, CDR1 is MNHEY and CDR2 is SMNVEV (reference sequence). Trimming shortened V by 5 bases and J by 2 bases, and 16 bases separated the two germline ends. CDR3 length equals 17 residues. The whole variable domain, remainder taken from reference TRBV27 and TRBJ2-6, is EAQVTQNPRYLITVTGKKLTVTCSQNMNHEYMSWYRQDPGLGLRQIYYSMNVEVTDKGDVPEGYKVSRKEKRNFPLILESPSPNQTSLYFCASSPRDGIPGANVLTFGAGSRLTVL.